The rows below give T cell receptor beta chains drawn from one sample of a study of OX40 agonist ivuxolimab in advanced cancers. Produced via immunoSEQ multiplex PCR; TCRdb's table is partial and in-frame only. The sample yields approximately 6,300 clones, 70% to 85% seen once. The sample was CD4+ or CD8+ T cells sorted from blood, taken in a trial of the OX40 agonist ivuxolimab. The receptors shown here come from an adult with an advanced solid tumor such as melanoma, head and neck, liver or kidney cancer. CDR3s include the opening cysteine and the closing phenylalanine or tryptophan. A D gene is named only where the DNA matches it firmly. Only part of the rows carry a size: once, few, many, or a class if the clone is expanded.

d_gene	v_gene	abundance	j_gene	CDR3aa	CDR3nt
TRBD2	TRBV11-2	NA	TRBJ2-7	CASSLLGLAFPYEQYF	TGTGCCAGCAGCTTACTGGGACTAGCGTTTCCCTACGAGCAGTACTTC
TRBD2	TRBV30	once	TRBJ2-1	CAWSRGGSSYNEQFF	TGTGCCTGGAGTAGGGGCGGGAGCTCCTACAATGAGCAGTTCTTC
NA	TRBV10-3	NA	TRBJ1-2	CAISDPQGYANYGYTF	TGTGCCATCAGTGACCCACAGGGATATGCTAACTATGGCTACACCTTC
TRBD2	TRBV27	once	TRBJ2-1	CASSLGGSSYNEQFF	TGTGCCAGCAGTTTAGGCGGGAGCTCCTACAATGAGCAGTTCTTC
NA	TRBV5-6	NA	TRBJ1-6	CASSYQNSPLHF	TGTGCCAGCAGTTACCAGAATTCACCCCTCCACTTT
NA	TRBV7-3	NA	TRBJ2-1	CASSLNRESYNEQFF	TGTGCCAGCAGCTTAAACCGAGAATCCTACAATGAGCAGTTCTTC
NA	TRBV28	NA	TRBJ1-1	CASSAGRTEAFF	TGTGCCAGCAGTGCAGGGAGGACTGAAGCTTTCTTT
TRBD1	TRBV7-9	NA	TRBJ1-1	CASSRPGQGVENTEAFF	TGTGCCAGCAGCCGACCCGGACAGGGCGTCGAGAACACTGAAGCTTTCTTT
TRBD1	TRBV7-2	NA	TRBJ1-1	CASSQGQGLNTEAFF	TGTGCCAGCAGTCAAGGACAGGGCTTGAACACTGAAGCTTTCTTT
NA	TRBV4-1	NA	TRBJ1-3	CASSQIGSAGNTIYF	TGCGCCAGCAGCCAAATCGGGTCAGCTGGAAACACCATATATTTT
NA	TRBV12-5	once	TRBJ2-3	CASGSGTWGDTQYF	TGTGCTAGTGGTTCCGGGACTTGGGGAGATACGCAGTATTTT
TRBD1	TRBV7-9	NA	TRBJ2-1	CASSWGQYNNEQFF	TGTGCCAGCAGCTGGGGACAGTACAACAATGAGCAGTTCTTC
NA	TRBV5-6	NA	TRBJ2-5	CASSLGAGMQRETQYF	TGTGCCAGCAGCTTGGGGGCGGGAATGCAGAGAGAGACCCAGTACTTC
NA	TRBV15	NA	TRBJ1-2	CATFGGSYGYTF	TGTGCCACCTTCGGGGGCTCCTATGGCTACACCTTC
TRBD2	TRBV5-1	NA	TRBJ2-1	CASSLAGGILDEQFF	TGCGCCAGCAGCTTAGCGGGAGGGATCTTAGATGAGCAGTTCTTC
NA	TRBV5-6	few	TRBJ1-1	CASSLEQGSTEAFF	TGTGCCAGCAGCTTGGAACAGGGAAGCACTGAAGCTTTCTTT
TRBD1	TRBV28	NA	TRBJ1-1	CASSIDRQGKNTEAFF	TGTGCCAGCAGTATTGATCGACAGGGGAAGAACACTGAAGCTTTCTTT
NA	TRBV28	NA	TRBJ2-1	CASGYNEQFF	TGTGCCAGTGGATACAATGAGCAGTTCTTC
TRBD2	TRBV28	NA	TRBJ2-5	CASSYRDYEQETQYF	TGTGCCAGCAGTTACCGGGACTACGAGCAAGAGACCCAGTACTTC
TRBD1	TRBV5-4	NA	TRBJ2-7	CASSKMGPGQGAGEQYF	TGTGCCAGCAGCAAGATGGGACCGGGACAGGGGGCGGGCGAGCAGTACTTC
TRBD2	TRBV5-6	NA	TRBJ2-3	CASSGGLADTDTQYF	TGTGCCAGCAGCGGAGGACTAGCGGACACAGATACGCAGTATTTT
NA	TRBV28	NA	TRBJ2-7	CASSLGQLSSYEQYF	TGTGCCAGCAGTTTAGGGCAGCTCTCCTCCTACGAGCAGTACTTC
NA	TRBV7-9	NA	TRBJ2-7	CASSLTVYEQYF	TGTGCCAGCAGCCTGACAGTATACGAGCAGTACTTC
TRBD1	TRBV29-1	NA	TRBJ2-7	CSVTGTGISYEQYF	TGCAGCGTGACCGGGACAGGGATAAGTTACGAGCAGTACTTC
NA	TRBV6-4	NA	TRBJ2-3	CASSRRGSTDTQYF	TGTGCCAGCAGCCGTCGGGGTAGCACAGATACGCAGTATTTT
NA	TRBV6-5	NA	TRBJ1-4	CASHSRAEEKLFF	TGTGCCAGCCATTCGCGTGCGGAAGAAAAACTGTTTTTT
NA	TRBV5-1	NA	TRBJ2-7	CASSQYRNEQYF	TGCGCCAGCAGCCAATACAGGAACGAGCAGTACTTC
NA	TRBV10-1	few	TRBJ2-2	CASSEKRRTGELFF	TGCGCCAGCAGTGAGAAGCGACGAACCGGGGAGCTGTTTTTT